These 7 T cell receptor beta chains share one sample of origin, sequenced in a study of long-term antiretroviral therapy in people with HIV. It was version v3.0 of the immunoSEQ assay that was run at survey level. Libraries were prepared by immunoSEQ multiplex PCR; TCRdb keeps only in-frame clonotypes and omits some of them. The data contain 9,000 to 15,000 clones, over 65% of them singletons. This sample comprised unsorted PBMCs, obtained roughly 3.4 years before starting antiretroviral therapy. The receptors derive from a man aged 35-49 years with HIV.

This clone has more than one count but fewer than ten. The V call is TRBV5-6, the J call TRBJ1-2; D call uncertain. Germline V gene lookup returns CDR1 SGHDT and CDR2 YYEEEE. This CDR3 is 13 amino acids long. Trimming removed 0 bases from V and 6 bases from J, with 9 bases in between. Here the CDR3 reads CASSLDGGNGYTF. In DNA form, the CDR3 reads TGTGCCAGCAGCTTGGATGGTGGGAATGGCTACACCTTC.

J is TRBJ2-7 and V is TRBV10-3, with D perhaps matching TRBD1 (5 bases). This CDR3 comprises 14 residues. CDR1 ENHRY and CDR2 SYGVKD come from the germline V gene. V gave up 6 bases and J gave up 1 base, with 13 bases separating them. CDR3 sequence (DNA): TGTGCCATCAGCCAGGACACCGCGTCCTACGAGCAGTACTTC. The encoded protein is CAISQDTASYEQYF.

CDR3 in amino acids: CASRTGEDEKLFF. The CDR3 DNA reads as TGTGCCAGCAGAACAGGGGAGGACGAAAAACTGTTTTTT. The V and J genes are TRBV9 and TRBJ1-4, with TRBD1 matching over 7 bases. Germline-derived CDR1 and CDR2 are SGDLS and YYNGEE. With V trimmed by 5 bases and J by 8 bases, 6 bases remained unmatched. The CDR3 covers 13 residues.

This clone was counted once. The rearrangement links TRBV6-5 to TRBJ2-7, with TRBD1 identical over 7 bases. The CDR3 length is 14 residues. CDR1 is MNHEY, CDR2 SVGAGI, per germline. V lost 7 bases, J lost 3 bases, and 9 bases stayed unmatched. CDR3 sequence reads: CASTRTGANYEQYF. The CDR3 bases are TGTGCCAGCACCAGGACAGGCGCCAACTACGAGCAGTACTTC.

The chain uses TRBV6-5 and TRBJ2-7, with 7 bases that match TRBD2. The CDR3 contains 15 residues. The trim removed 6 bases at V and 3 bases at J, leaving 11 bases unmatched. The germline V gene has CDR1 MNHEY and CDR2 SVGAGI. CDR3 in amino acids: CASRYKLATYYEQYF. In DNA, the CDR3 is TGTGCCAGCAGGTATAAACTAGCGACTTACTACGAGCAGTACTTC.

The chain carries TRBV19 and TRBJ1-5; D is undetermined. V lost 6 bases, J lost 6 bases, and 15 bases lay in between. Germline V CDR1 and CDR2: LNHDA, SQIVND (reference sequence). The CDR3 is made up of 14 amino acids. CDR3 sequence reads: CASSLDPESQPQHF. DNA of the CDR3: TGTGCCAGTAGCCTCGACCCCGAGAGTCAGCCCCAGCATTTT.

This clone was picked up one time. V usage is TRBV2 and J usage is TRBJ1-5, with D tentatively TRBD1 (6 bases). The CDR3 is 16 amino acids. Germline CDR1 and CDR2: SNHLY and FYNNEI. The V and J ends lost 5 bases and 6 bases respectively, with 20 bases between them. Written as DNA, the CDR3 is TGTGCCAGCAGTCTCCAAGGGGGGGGATCGCGTCAGCCCCAGCATTTT. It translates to CASSLQGGGSRQPQHF.